Below, 19 T cell receptor beta chains from the same sample are listed, as sequenced in a study of cytomegalovirus exposure and HLA in healthy donors. PCR primers comprised 60 Vbeta and 13 Jbeta primers. TCRdb's copy holds only in-frame clones and misses some; the assay was immunoSEQ multiplex PCR. The table lists some 200,000 clones, 62% of them singletons. Material for sequencing was PBMCs. Every receptor here comes from a man aged 35-49 years in good health and CMV-seronegative.

The chain employs TRBV5-1 and TRBJ2-7; possible D gene TRBD1, 5 bases. The CDR3 is made up of 12 amino acids. Trimming stripped 2 bases from V and 3 bases from J, with 6 bases between. Per the germline V gene, CDR1 is SGHRS and CDR2 is YFSETQ. Here the CDR3 DNA reads TGCGCCAGCAGCTTAGGGGACTACGAGCAGTACTTC. The encoded protein is CASSLGDYEQYF.

CDR3: CSVGTSGSGNEQFF. The CDR3 nucleotides read TGCAGCGTGGGCACTAGCGGGAGTGGCAATGAGCAGTTCTTC. The chain couples TRBV29-1 to TRBJ2-1; 11 positions agree with TRBD2. After removal of 6 bases from V and 6 bases from J, the junction contained 7 bases not matched to a gene. The germline V gene encodes CDR1 SQVTM and CDR2 ANQGSEA. The CDR3 runs to 14 residues.

The V gene is TRBV5-6, the J gene TRBJ1-2, with 8 nucleotides matching TRBD1. The CDR3 consists of 14 residues. The germline gives CDR1 SGHDT, CDR2 YYEEEE. V shed 1 base, J shed 5 bases, and the junction held 4 bases outside the gene matches. CDR3 DNA sequence: TGTGCCAGCAGCTTGCACAGGGGGACTTATGGCTACACCTTC. Protein sequence: CASSLHRGTYGYTF.

This clone showed up just a few times. The CDR3, as DNA: TGTGCCAGTAGTATGGCTGGGAGAGGAGGGAATGAAAAACTGTTTTTT. Translating it yields CASSMAGRGGNEKLFF. The rearrangement links TRBV19 to TRBJ1-4; D gene ambiguous. The germline V and J ends were trimmed by 3 bases and 5 bases, with 16 bases remaining between them. The CDR3 runs 16 residues. The V gene's germline CDR1 is LNHDA and CDR2 SQIVND (reference sequence). Drawing the rest from reference TRBV19 and TRBJ1-4, the complete variable domain is DGGITQSPKYLFRKEGQNVTLSCEQNLNHDAMYWYRQDPGQGLRLIYYSQIVNDFQKGDIAEGYSVSREKKESFPLTVTSAQKNPTAFYLCASSMAGRGGNEKLFFGSGTQLSVL.

This clone was counted between two and nine times. V usage is TRBV5-5 and J usage is TRBJ2-5; maybe TRBD1 (6 bases). Trimming pared 4 bases from V and 0 bases from J, leaving 13 bases between. This CDR3 has 15 residues. Germline CDR1 and CDR2: SGHKS and YYEKEE (reference sequence). This chain's CDR3 is CASSPTYRDQETQYF. CDR3 bases: TGTGCCAGCAGCCCTACCTACAGGGACCAAGAGACCCAGTACTTC.

A single count supports this clone. The V gene is TRBV9, the J gene TRBJ2-2, with TRBD1 as a possible D gene (5 bases). This CDR3 is 12 amino acids long. Germline CDR1 reads SGDLS; CDR2 reads YYNGEE. Trimming pared 5 bases from V and 5 bases from J, leaving 7 bases between. The CDR3 sequence is CASRQDTGELFF. CDR3 nucleotides: TGTGCCAGCAGACAGGATACCGGGGAGCTGTTTTTT.

This CDR3 is CASSQAGTGGMQTDTQYF. CDR3 bases: TGCGCCAGCAGCCAAGCTGGGACAGGGGGGATGCAGACAGATACGCAGTATTTT. The rearrangement links TRBV4-1 to TRBJ2-3, with 11 positions matching TRBD1. CDR1 MGHRA and CDR2 YSYEKL come from the germline V gene. V was clipped by 1 base and J by 3 bases; unmatched bases: 9. This CDR3 has 18 residues.

V and J are TRBV27 and TRBJ2-6; TRBD1 matches at 10 bases. There are 17 residues in the CDR3. Germline CDR1 is MNHEY and CDR2 is SMNVEV (reference sequence). The V gene end was trimmed by 6 bases and the J gene end by 0 bases; junction bases not matched to a gene: 5. In DNA form, the CDR3 reads TGTGCCAGCAGGCGGGACAGGGGAATCTCTGGGGCCAACGTCCTGACTTTC. This encodes CASRRDRGISGANVLTF.

This rearrangement joins TRBV2 to TRBJ2-7; 10 bases match TRBD2. With V trimmed by 7 bases and J by 3 bases, 3 bases remained unmatched. Germline V CDR1 and CDR2: SNHLY, FYNNEI. The CDR3 contains 13 residues. CDR3 loop: CASTLAGVYEQYF. CDR3 sequence (DNA): TGTGCCAGCACCCTAGCGGGAGTCTACGAGCAGTACTTC.

The sample holds a few counts of this clone. The chain joins TRBV5-1 to TRBJ2-3; 7 nucleotides line up with TRBD1. The CDR3 is 14 residues long. Germline CDR1 and CDR2: SGHRS and YFSETQ. V trimming: 4 bases; J trimming: 3 bases; junction bases outside the gene matches: 5. CDR3 sequence reads: CASSVGQRTDTQYF. The CDR3 DNA reads TGCGCCAGCAGCGTGGGACAGCGAACAGATACGCAGTATTTT.

The rearrangement uses TRBV7-2 and TRBJ1-5; perhaps TRBD1 as D (6 bases). With 5 bases removed from V and 0 bases from J, the gap between germline ends came to 11 bases. The CDR3 length is 15 residues. CDR1 and CDR2 (germline): SGHTA, FQGNSA. The CDR3 nucleotides read TGTGCCAGCAGCCCCGGACAGAGTAGCAATCAGCCCCAGCATTTT. Translated, it gives CASSPGQSSNQPQHF.

The chain is built from TRBV5-6 and TRBJ2-4; 9 bases map to TRBD1. Germline values: CDR1 SGHDT, CDR2 YYEEEE. CDR3 length: 17 residues. J gave up 7 bases and V 4 bases, and 15 bases lay outside the gene matches. CDR3 sequence (DNA): TGTGCCAGCAGCCGGCACCGGGACAGGGTTTTTTGGAACATTCAGTACTTC. Translated, it gives CASSRHRDRVFWNIQYF.

This sequence joins TRBV2 and TRBJ2-7; D is perhaps TRBD2 (6 bases). Per the germline V gene, CDR1 is SNHLY and CDR2 is FYNNEI. V gave up 5 bases and J gave up 3 bases, with 11 bases separating them. The CDR3 length is 13 residues. This CDR3 is CASSSGTHYEQYF. The DNA for the CDR3 is TGTGCCAGCAGTTCCGGGACTCACTACGAGCAGTACTTC.

V gene TRBV18 combines with J gene TRBJ2-7, with D possibly matching TRBD2 (7 bases). This CDR3 spans 15 amino acids. CDR1 and CDR2 (germline): KGHSH, LQKENI. V was trimmed by 5 bases and J by 6 bases, leaving 20 bases between them. This CDR3 is CASSKTGMAGAEQYF. The CDR3, as DNA: TGTGCCAGCTCAAAAACAGGGATGGCGGGAGCCGAGCAGTACTTC.

The V gene is TRBV6-1, the J gene TRBJ1-5; D may be TRBD1 (6 bases). V was clipped by 5 bases and J by 1 base, with 12 bases between them. CDR1 and CDR2 (germline): MNHNS, SASEGT. The CDR3 contains 15 residues. The CDR3 DNA sequence: TGTGCCAGCAGTTCCCAAAGGGGGAGCAATCAGCCCCAGCATTTT. Encoded protein: CASSSQRGSNQPQHF.

The genes are TRBV5-1 and TRBJ1-1, with 8 nucleotides matching TRBD1. Germline trimming cut 4 bases from V and 0 bases from J; bases unmatched to any gene: 11. Germline V lookup: CDR1 SGHRS, CDR2 YFSETQ. The CDR3 covers 17 residues. The CDR3 sequence: CASSRRDAGGMNTEAFF. CDR3 DNA sequence: TGCGCCAGCAGCAGGAGGGATGCAGGGGGCATGAACACTGAAGCTTTCTTT.

The chain links TRBV2 to TRBJ2-7; 9 bases align to TRBD1. This CDR3 is 15 amino acids long. V shed 0 bases, J shed 9 bases, and the junction held 9 bases outside the gene matches. Germline V gives CDR1 SNHLY, CDR2 FYNNEI. DNA of the CDR3: TGTGCCAGCAGTGAAGCGCGGACAGGGGCCTCCGGGCAGTACTTC. Its translation is CASSEARTGASGQYF.

This chain uses TRBV27 with TRBJ2-7; 7 bases line up with TRBD1. Germline trimming cut 6 bases from V and 3 bases from J; bases unmatched to any gene: 11. Germline V gene sequence: CDR1 MNHEY, CDR2 SMNVEV (reference sequence). CDR3 length: 15 amino acids. The CDR3 spells CASRGTGALDYEQYF. The CDR3 DNA reads as TGTGCCAGCAGGGGAACAGGGGCCCTCGACTACGAGCAGTACTTC.

The gene calls are TRBV5-4 and TRBJ2-5; 9 positions match TRBD2. The V gene's germline CDR1 is SGHNT and CDR2 YYREEE (reference sequence). The CDR3 runs to 17 residues. Trimming cost V 4 bases and J 5 bases; bases outside gene matches: 15. DNA for the CDR3: TGTGCCAGCAGCGGCGGGGTAGCGGGAGACTCGGTTGAGACCCAGTACTTC. Translating it yields CASSGGVAGDSVETQYF.